Included here is one T cell receptor beta chain sequence, with context. The antigen remains unidentified. A J-beta primer mix and a sample-barcoded 5' primer were used in a second PCR of about 6 to 12 cycles. Each TCR beta cDNA got a 12-nucleotide random molecular identifier. TCRdb itself ran the 5' RACE reads through MiXCR, one entry per CDR3 protein. The sample holds approximately 900,000 distinct CDR3 sequences, 29% seen once. These data belong to a study of blood T cells in healthy people across ages. Study-wide points: Fewer expanded clones and more diversity marked long-lived versus aged donors.

Germline lookup yields CDR1 SGDLS and CDR2 YYNGEE. The CDR3 totals 15 residues. Trimming took 3 bases from V and 6 from J, leaving 17 bases between them. The same data also contributed to another study, on T cells of mothers and their children. That source reports: In each mother, TCR beta CDR3 reads exceeded 8 million; in each child, they numbered around 3 million. Slightly higher overlap, not significant, was seen in related mother-child pairs than in unrelated pairs.

This clonotype was sampled from a woman between 40 and 50 years old in good health. The sequenced material came from blood. The chain uses TRBV9 and TRBJ2-3; D possibly corresponds to TRBD1 (6 bases). The chain's CDR3 is CASSAEGGGSDTQYF. CDR3 in DNA: TGTGCCAGCAGCGCAGAAGGGGGTGGCTCCGATACGCAGTATTTT.